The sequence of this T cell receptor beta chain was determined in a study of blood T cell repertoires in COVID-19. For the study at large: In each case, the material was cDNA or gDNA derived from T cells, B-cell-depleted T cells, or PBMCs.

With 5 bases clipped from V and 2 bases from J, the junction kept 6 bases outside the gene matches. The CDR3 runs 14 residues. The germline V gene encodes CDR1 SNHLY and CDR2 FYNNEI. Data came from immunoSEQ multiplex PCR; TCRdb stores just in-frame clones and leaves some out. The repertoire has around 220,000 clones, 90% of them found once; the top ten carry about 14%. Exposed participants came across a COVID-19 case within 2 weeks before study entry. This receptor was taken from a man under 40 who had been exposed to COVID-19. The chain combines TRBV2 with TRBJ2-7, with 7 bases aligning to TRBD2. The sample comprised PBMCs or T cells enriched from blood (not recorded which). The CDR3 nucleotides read TGTGCCAGCAGTTCGGACGGGAGGCCCTACGAGCAGTACTTC. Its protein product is CASSSDGRPYEQYF.